Described below is a single T cell receptor (beta chain) sequence and its context. The CDR3 consists of 13 residues. V was trimmed by 4 bases and J by 4 bases, leaving 11 bases between them. Germline lookup yields CDR1 SQVTM and CDR2 ANQGSEA. This sample stems from a study of blood T cell repertoires in COVID-19. Looking at the study overall: Spain, Italy and the United States supplied samples that represented acute and convalescent COVID-19.

Each participant's cohort was designated according to participant-reported clinical history. In Cohort 3, a recovered donor had either two negative PCRs, clearance, or symptom resolution. Per the original methods: Nucleated cell counts were estimated from reference gene primer amplification. The repertoire was sequenced with immunoSEQ multiplex PCR; TCRdb's copy has only in-frame clones and lacks some. V and J calls and clone size are copied from that table; D and trimming were computed from the DNA. This sample has roughly 520,000 clones, with roughly 88% found just once. The sequencing sample was made of PBMCs or T cells enriched from blood (not recorded which). The receptor was isolated from a woman aged 40 to 55 who had recovered from COVID-19. The chain combines TRBV29-1 with TRBJ2-1; D perhaps matches TRBD2 (6 bases). The CDR3 DNA reads TGCAGCGTTGCGGGACTCCTGTACAATGAGCAGTTCTTC. It yields the protein CSVAGLLYNEQFF.